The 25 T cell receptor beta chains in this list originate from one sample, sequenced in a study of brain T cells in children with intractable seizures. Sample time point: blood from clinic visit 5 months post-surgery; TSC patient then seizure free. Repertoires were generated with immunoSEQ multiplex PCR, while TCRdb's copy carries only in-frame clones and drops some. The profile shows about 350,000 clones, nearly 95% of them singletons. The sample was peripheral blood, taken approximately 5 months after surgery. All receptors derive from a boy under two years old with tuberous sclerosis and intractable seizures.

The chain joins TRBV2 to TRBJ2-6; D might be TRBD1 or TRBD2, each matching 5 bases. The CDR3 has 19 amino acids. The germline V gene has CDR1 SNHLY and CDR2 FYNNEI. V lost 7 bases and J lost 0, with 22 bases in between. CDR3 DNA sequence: TGTGCCAGCACCGGTTGGCGGGCAGGGAAAAACTCTGGGGCCAACGTCCTGACTTTC. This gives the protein CASTGWRAGKNSGANVLTF. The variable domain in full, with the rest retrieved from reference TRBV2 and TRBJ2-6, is EPEVTQTPSHQVTQMGQEVILRCVPISNHLYFYWYRQILGQKVEFLVSFYNNEISEKSEIFDDQFSVERPDGSNFTLKIRSTKLEDSAMYFCASTGWRAGKNSGANVLTFGAGSRLTVL.

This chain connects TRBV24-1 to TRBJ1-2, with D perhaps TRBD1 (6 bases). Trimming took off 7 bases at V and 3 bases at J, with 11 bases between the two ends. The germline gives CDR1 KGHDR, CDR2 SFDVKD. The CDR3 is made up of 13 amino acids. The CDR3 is CATSYAGDYGYTF. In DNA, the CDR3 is TGTGCCACCAGCTACGCAGGGGACTATGGCTACACCTTC.

The CDR3 sequence is CASSPGPGGSYNEQFF. In DNA, the CDR3 is TGCGCCAGCAGTCCCGGGCCAGGGGGCTCCTACAATGAGCAGTTCTTC. This chain links TRBV5-1 with TRBJ2-1, with 7 bases that match TRBD1. V lost 5 bases to trimming and J lost 0 bases; unmatched junction nucleotides: 8. From germline, CDR1 is SGHRS and CDR2 YFSETQ. This CDR3 has 16 residues.

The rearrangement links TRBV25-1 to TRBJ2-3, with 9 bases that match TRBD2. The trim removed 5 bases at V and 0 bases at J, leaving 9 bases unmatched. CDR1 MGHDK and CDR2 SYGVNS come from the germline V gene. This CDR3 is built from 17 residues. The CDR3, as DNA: TGTGCCAGCAGTCAGGGGCTTACTAGCGGGAGCACAGATACGCAGTATTTT. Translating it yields CASSQGLTSGSTDTQYF. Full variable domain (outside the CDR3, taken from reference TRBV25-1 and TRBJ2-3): EADIYQTPRYLVIGTGKKITLECSQTMGHDKMYWYQQDPGMELHLIHYSYGVNSTEKGDLSSESTVSRIRTEHFPLTLESARPSHTSQYLCASSQGLTSGSTDTQYFGPGTRLTVL.

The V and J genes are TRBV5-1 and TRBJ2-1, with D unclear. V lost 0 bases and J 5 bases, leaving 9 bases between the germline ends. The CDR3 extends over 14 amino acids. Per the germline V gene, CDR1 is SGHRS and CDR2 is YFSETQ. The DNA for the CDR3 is TGCGCCAGCAGCTTGGGGGGATTTCACAATGAGCAGTTCTTC. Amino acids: CASSLGGFHNEQFF.

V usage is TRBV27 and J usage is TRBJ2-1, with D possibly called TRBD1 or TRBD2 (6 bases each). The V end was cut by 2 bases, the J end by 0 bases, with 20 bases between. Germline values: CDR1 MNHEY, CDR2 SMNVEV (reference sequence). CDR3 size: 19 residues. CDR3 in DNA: TGTGCCAGCAGTTTAAGCCTCGGGGGCTATGTGAGCTCCTACAATGAGCAGTTCTTC. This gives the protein CASSLSLGGYVSSYNEQFF.

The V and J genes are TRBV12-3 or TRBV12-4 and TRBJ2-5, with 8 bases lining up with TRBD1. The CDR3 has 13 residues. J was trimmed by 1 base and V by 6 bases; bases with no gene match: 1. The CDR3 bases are TGTGCCAGCAGCGGGACAGGCCAAGAGACCCAGTACTTC. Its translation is CASSGTGQETQYF.

CDR3 sequence (DNA): TGTGCCAGTACCCCCGGGGTGGCTGAAGCTTTCTTT. Translation: CASTPGVAEAFF. The rearrangement links TRBV19 to TRBJ1-1; D unclear. V was shortened by 7 bases and J by 6 bases, with 12 bases between the two germline ends. Germline V CDR1 and CDR2: LNHDA, SQIVND (reference sequence). The CDR3 covers 12 residues. The whole variable domain, remainder taken from reference TRBV19 and TRBJ1-1, is DGGITQSPKYLFRKEGQNVTLSCEQNLNHDAMYWYRQDPGQGLRLIYYSQIVNDFQKGDIAEGYSVSREKKESFPLTVTSAQKNPTAFYLCASTPGVAEAFFGQGTRLTVV.

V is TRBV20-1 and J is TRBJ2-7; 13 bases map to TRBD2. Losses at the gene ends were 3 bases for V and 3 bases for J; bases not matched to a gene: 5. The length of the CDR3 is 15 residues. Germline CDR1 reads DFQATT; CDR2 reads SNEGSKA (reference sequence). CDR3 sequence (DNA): TGCAGTGCTAGTGGGACTAGCGGGACTCGCTACGAGCAGTACTTC. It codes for CSASGTSGTRYEQYF.

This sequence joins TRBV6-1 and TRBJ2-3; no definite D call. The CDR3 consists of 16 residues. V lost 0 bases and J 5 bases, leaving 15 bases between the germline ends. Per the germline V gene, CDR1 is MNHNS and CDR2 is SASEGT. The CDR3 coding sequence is TGTGCCAGCAGTGAAGCGGGCAGCCGCATCCTAGATACGCAGTATTTT. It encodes CASSEAGSRILDTQYF.

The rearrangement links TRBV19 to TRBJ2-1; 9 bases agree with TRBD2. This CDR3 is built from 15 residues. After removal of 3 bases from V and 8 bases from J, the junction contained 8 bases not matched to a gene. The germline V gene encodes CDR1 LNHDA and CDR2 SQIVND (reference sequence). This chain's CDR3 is CASSISSGGPDEQFF. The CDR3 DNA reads TGTGCCAGTAGTATTTCGAGCGGGGGGCCTGATGAGCAGTTCTTC.

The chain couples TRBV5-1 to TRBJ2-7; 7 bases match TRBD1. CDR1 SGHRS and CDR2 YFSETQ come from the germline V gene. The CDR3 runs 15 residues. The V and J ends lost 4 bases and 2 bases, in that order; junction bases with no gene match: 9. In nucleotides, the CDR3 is TGCGCCAGCAGCAAAGGTTATGGGACAGCCTACGAGCAGTACTTC. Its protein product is CASSKGYGTAYEQYF.

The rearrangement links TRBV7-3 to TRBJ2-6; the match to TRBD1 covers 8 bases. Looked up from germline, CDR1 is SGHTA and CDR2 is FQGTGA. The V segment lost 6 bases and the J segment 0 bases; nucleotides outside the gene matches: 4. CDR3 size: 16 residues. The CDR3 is CASRGTGSSGANVLTF. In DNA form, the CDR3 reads TGTGCCAGCAGAGGGACAGGCAGCTCTGGGGCCAACGTCCTGACTTTC.

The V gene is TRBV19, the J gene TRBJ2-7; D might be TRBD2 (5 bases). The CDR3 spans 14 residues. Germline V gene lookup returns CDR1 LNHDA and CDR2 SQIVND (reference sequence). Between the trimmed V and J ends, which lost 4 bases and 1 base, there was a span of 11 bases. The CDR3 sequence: CASSTALGSYEQYF. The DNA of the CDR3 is TGTGCCAGTAGTACCGCACTAGGTTCCTACGAGCAGTACTTC.

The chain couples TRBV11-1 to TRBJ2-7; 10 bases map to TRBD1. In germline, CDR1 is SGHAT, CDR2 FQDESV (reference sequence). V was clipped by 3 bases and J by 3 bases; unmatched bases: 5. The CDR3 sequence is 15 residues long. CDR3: CASSFPGTGVYEQYF. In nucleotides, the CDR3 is TGTGCCAGCAGCTTCCCCGGGACAGGGGTCTACGAGCAGTACTTC.

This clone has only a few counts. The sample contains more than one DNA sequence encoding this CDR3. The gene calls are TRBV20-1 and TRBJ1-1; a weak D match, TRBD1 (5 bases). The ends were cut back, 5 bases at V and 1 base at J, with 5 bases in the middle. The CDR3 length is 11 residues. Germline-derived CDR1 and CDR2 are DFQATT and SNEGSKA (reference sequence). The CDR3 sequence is CSAGQNTEAFF. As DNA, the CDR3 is TGCAGTGCTGGACAGAACACTGAAGCTTTCTTT.

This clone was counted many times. The CDR3, as DNA: TGTGCCTGGGCGGGGGGGGACGGCGCCTCTGGAAACACCATATATTTT. Protein sequence: CAWAGGDGASGNTIYF. This chain links TRBV30 with TRBJ1-3; maybe TRBD1 (5 bases). This CDR3 spans 16 amino acids. Germline-derived CDR1 and CDR2 are GTSNPN and SVGIG (reference sequence). V lost 5 bases and J 0 bases, leaving 17 bases between the germline ends. Combining the CDR3 with reference TRBV30 and TRBJ1-3 gives the whole variable domain SQTIHQWPATLVQPVGSPLSLECTVEGTSNPNLYWYRQAAGRGLQLLFYSVGIGQISSEVPQNLSASRPQDRQFILSSKKLLLSDSGFYLCAWAGGDGASGNTIYFGEGSWLTVV.

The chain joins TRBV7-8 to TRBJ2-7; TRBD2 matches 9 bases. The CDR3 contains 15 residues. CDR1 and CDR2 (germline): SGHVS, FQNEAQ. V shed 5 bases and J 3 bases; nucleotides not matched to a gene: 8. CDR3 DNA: TGTGCCAGCAGCCAGCGGGGGGACAGAGTCTACGAGCAGTACTTC. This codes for CASSQRGDRVYEQYF.

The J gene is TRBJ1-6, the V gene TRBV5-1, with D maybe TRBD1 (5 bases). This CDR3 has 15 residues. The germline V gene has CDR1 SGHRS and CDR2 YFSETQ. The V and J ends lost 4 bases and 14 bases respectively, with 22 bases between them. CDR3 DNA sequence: TGCGCCAGCAGCGGCGGGACGGGCCGAGCGTGGGCCCTCCACTTT. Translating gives CASSGGTGRAWALHF.

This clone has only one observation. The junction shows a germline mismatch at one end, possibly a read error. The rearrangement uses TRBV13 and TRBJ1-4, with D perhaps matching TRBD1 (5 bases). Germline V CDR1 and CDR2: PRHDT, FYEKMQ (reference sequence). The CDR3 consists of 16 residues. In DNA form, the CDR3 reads TGTGCCAGCAGCATAGGGACCAGACCGTCGAATGAAAAACTGTTTTTT. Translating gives CASSIGTRPSNEKLFF.

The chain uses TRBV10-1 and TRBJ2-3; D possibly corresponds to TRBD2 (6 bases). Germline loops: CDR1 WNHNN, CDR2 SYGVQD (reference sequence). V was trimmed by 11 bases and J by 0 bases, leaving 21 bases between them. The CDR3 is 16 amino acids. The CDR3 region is CAVPDRMRGSTDTQYF. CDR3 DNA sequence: TGCGCCGTGCCGGATCGGATGCGGGGTAGCACAGATACGCAGTATTTT.

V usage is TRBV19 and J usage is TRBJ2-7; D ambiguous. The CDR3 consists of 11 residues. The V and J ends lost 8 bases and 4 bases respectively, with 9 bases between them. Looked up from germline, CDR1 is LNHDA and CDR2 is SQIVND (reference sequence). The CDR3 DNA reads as TGTGCCAGTGGAGTGGGGTACGAGCAGTACTTC. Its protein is CASGVGYEQYF.

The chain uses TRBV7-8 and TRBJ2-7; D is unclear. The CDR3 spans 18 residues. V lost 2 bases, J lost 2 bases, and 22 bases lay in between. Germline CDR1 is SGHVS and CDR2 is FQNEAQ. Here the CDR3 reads CASSLSNTRRVGPYEQYF. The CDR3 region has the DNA TGTGCCAGCAGCTTATCTAACACACGACGCGTAGGTCCCTACGAGCAGTACTTC.

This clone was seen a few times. The CDR3 DNA is TGTGCCAGCAGCTTGGACGGGGGCATCCAGCCCCAGCATTTT. It yields the protein CASSLDGGIQPQHF. This chain joins TRBV5-4 and TRBJ1-5; the D gene is possibly TRBD1 (6 bases). Trimming pared 0 bases from V and 7 bases from J, leaving 11 bases between. Per germline, CDR1 SGHNT and CDR2 YYREEE (reference sequence). This CDR3 has 14 residues.

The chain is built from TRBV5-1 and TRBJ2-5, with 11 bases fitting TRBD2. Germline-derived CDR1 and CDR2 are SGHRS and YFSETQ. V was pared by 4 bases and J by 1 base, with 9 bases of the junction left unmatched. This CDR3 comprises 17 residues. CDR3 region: CASSAKYTSGGQETQYF. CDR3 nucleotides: TGCGCCAGCAGCGCGAAGTACACTAGCGGGGGCCAAGAGACCCAGTACTTC.